This T cell receptor beta chain came from a study of CD8 T cells in ankylosing spondylitis (dated by TCRdb to about 2017). Regarding the complete study: The study set out to find disease-linked TCR variants by profiling T cell receptor beta repertoires in ankylosing spondylitis patients and healthy donors. The whole study cohort included about a hundred healthy donors and 25 or so ankylosing spondylitis patients. Samples of peripheral blood were taken, and for ankylosing spondylitis patients, synovial fluid was collected as well. Study-level results and caveats: The disease-linked clones showed a CD8+ phenotype and occurred at relatively low frequencies in peripheral blood. A TCR beta motif of roughly 8 highly homologous amino acid variants appeared characteristic of blood from ankylosing spondylitis patients. According to the report, matched synovial fluid samples from ankylosing spondylitis patients were significantly enriched for the disease-linked clones. Some motif variants had previously been reported in the synovial fluid and blood of reactive arthritis patients, which suggests shared mechanisms of disease initiation.

This clonotype has a handful of counts. This receptor's antigen is unknown. No base-level quality is on record; no much larger clone is a single base apart. The cysteine opens and the phenylalanine closes a CDR3 of 14 amino acids. Of the read, only the CDR3 DNA is kept; its 42 bases are in frame from base 1. The trim is 2 bases for V and 2 bases for J, with a gap of 9 bases between the germline ends. CDR1 and CDR2 (SGHRS, YFSETQ) derive from the germline V gene. These reads were obtained on an Illumina HiSeq 2500. Quantitative 5'-RACE with molecular barcodes was used to prepare TCR beta libraries. On the study's bioinformatics: To identify disease-linked TCR variants, a new computational method was used, one built on a probabilistic model of VDJ rearrangement. Through fastp at Q25 and MiXCR, TCRdb rebuilt clones from the public reads, retaining in-frame beta chains. Rows are combined by CDR3 protein, so each entry shows the most common genes and DNA. TCRdb's processing, not the study's, gives the V and J calls here. The sample yields 250,000 or so distinct CDR3 sequences; over 15% were counted once. Around 30% of the sample is held by the ten biggest clonotypes.

This chain is built from TRBV5-1 and TRBJ2-3, with an unclear D gene assignment. Specimen: blood, either unsorted or a sorted T cell fraction (not recorded which). The sequence derives from a male donor with ankylosing spondylitis or in good health (not recorded which). The DNA is TGCGCCAGCAGCTTTACTGGGCCCACAGATACGCAGTATTTT. This is translated as CASSFTGPTDTQYF.